The T cell receptor beta chain described here comes from a study of blood T cell repertoires in COVID-19. In the study overall: Both acute and convalescent COVID-19 samples were obtained from the United States, Italy and Spain. Sample material is recorded as cDNA or gDNA derived from T cells, B-cell-depleted T cells, or PBMCs.

With V trimmed by 2 bases and J by 4 bases, 13 bases remained unmatched. The CDR3 sequence is 18 residues long. Methods used by the authors: Amplification of reference gene primers provided the estimated nucleated cell counts. The assay was immunoSEQ multiplex PCR, and TCRdb's table has in-frame clones only and misses some. The V and J calls and clone size are taken from that table; D and trimming were inferred from the DNA. The table includes 3,200 or so clones, 93% detected once. The sample was peripheral blood. The clonotype was recovered from a human donor in a cohort sampled during active COVID-19. The genes are TRBV23-1 and TRBJ2-7, with TRBD1 matching 11 bases. TRBV23-1 qualifies as an ORF whose function is uncertain. CDR3 DNA sequence: TGCGCCAGCAGTCAACTTATGTATACCGGGACAGGGGGATACGAGCAGTACTTC. It yields the protein CASSQLMYTGTGGYEQYF.